Below, 10 T cell receptor beta chains from the same sample are listed, as sequenced in a study of T-cell memory formation after mild COVID-19. TCRdb analysed the 5' RACE reads with MiXCR anew, one entry per CDR3 protein. The table has 450,000 to 650,000 distinct CDR3 sequences, roughly 22% seen once. Sequenced material: PBMCs or a T cell subset sorted from them (not recorded which). The receptors were sampled from an adult woman who had mild COVID-19 (a few samples of this study predate the infection). Cell type and time point are not known.

The CDR3 region is CASSYSRTGWRDQPQHF. In DNA, the CDR3 is TGTGCCAGCAGTTACTCTCGGACAGGGTGGCGGGATCAGCCCCAGCATTTT. The chain combines TRBV6-2 or TRBV6-3 with TRBJ1-5, with 8 nucleotides matching TRBD1. This CDR3 comprises 17 residues. The J segment lost 5 bases and the V segment lost 0 bases, leaving 9 bases of the junction unmatched. Germline V gene lookup returns CDR1 MNHEY and CDR2 SVGEGT.

This clonotype came up a few times. In DNA, the CDR3 is TGCAGCGTTGGGGCTAGCGGGAGGGATGCAGATACGCAGTATTTT. It yields the protein CSVGASGRDADTQYF. The chain uses TRBV29-1 and TRBJ2-3; TRBD2 matches 12 bases. Unmatched junction bases numbered 6, after V lost 4 bases and J lost 4 bases. The CDR3 is 15 amino acids. Germline CDR1 SQVTM, CDR2 ANQGSEA.

The chain carries TRBV24-1 and TRBJ2-3; 10 nucleotides match TRBD2. The CDR3 extends over 19 amino acids. CDR1 is KGHDR and CDR2 is SFDVKD in the germline V gene. Germline trimming cut 2 bases from V and 2 bases from J; bases unmatched to any gene: 12. The CDR3 DNA follows: TGTGCCACCAGTGATTCCGCTCCTCATAGCGGGAGGAACACAGATACGCAGTATTTT. Its protein is CATSDSAPHSGRNTDTQYF.

In its sample, this clonotype was seen a few times. The chain links TRBV29-1 to TRBJ1-1, with D unresolved. Germline CDR1 reads SQVTM; CDR2 reads ANQGSEA. There are 14 residues in the CDR3. V was pared by 4 bases and J by 1 base, with 13 bases between. The CDR3 DNA is TGCAGCGTTGGGAATCCTTATGAGAACACTGAAGCTTTCTTT. Translation gives CSVGNPYENTEAFF.

The chain couples TRBV7-6 to TRBJ2-3; TRBD1 matches at 10 bases. CDR1 and CDR2 from the germline V gene are SGHVS and FNYEAQ. Trimming at V came to 3 bases and at J to 3 bases, leaving 15 bases not matched to a gene. The CDR3 totals 19 residues. CDR3 sequence (DNA): TGTGCCAGCAGCTTCTTACCGGACAGGGGGGAGGGTATGACAGATACGCAGTATTTT. It is translated as CASSFLPDRGEGMTDTQYF.

This clonotype was detected only a few times. The J gene is TRBJ1-2, the V gene TRBV5-6; TRBD1 aligns across 10 bases. Germline trimming cut 4 bases from V and 5 bases from J; bases unmatched to any gene: 11. Germline-derived CDR1 and CDR2 are SGHDT and YYEEEE. CDR3 length equals 16 residues. This CDR3 is CASSAPGTGEQYGYTF. CDR3 nucleotide sequence: TGTGCCAGCAGCGCACCCGGGACAGGGGAGCAATATGGCTACACCTTC. Looking up the rest from reference TRBV5-6 and TRBJ1-2 gives the full variable domain: DAGVTQSPTHLIKTRGQQVTLRCSPKSGHDTVSWYQQALGQGPQFIFQYYEEEERQRGNFPDRFSGHQFPNYSSELNVNALLLGDSALYLCASSAPGTGEQYGYTFGSGTRLTVV.

The chain links TRBV5-5 to TRBJ2-2; maybe TRBD1 (6 bases). The germline gives CDR1 SGHKS, CDR2 YYEKEE (reference sequence). Trimming shortened V by 3 bases and J by 5 bases, and 8 bases separated the two germline ends. This CDR3 comprises 13 residues. The CDR3 reads CASSYDRTGELFF. The CDR3 DNA is TGTGCCAGCAGCTACGACAGGACCGGGGAGCTGTTTTTT.

The V call is TRBV20-1, the J call TRBJ2-5; 9 bases fit TRBD2. V shed 3 bases and J 0 bases; nucleotides not matched to a gene: 8. Germline CDR1 DFQATT, CDR2 SNEGSKA (reference sequence). CDR3 length: 16 residues. DNA of the CDR3: TGCAGTGCTAGGCAAACTAGCGGGTGGTACCAAGAGACCCAGTACTTC. This sequence encodes CSARQTSGWYQETQYF.

V is TRBV2 and J is TRBJ1-4; D not certain. The CDR3 has 14 amino acids. Per the germline V gene, CDR1 is SNHLY and CDR2 is FYNNEI. Trimming removed 6 bases from V and 8 bases from J, with 16 bases in between. DNA of the CDR3: TGTGCCAGCAGAGGTGGATATAGGAGGGAAAAACTGTTTTTT. Translating it yields CASRGGYRREKLFF.

The rearrangement links TRBV3-1 to TRBJ2-1, with 8 positions matching TRBD2. Looked up from germline, CDR1 is LGHDT and CDR2 is YNNKEL (reference sequence). The CDR3 is 16 amino acids. Losses at the gene ends were 4 bases for V and 6 bases for J; bases not matched to a gene: 11. CDR3 residues: CASSPSPGSGANEQFF. CDR3 nucleotides: TGTGCCAGCAGCCCCTCTCCGGGTAGCGGGGCCAATGAGCAGTTCTTC.